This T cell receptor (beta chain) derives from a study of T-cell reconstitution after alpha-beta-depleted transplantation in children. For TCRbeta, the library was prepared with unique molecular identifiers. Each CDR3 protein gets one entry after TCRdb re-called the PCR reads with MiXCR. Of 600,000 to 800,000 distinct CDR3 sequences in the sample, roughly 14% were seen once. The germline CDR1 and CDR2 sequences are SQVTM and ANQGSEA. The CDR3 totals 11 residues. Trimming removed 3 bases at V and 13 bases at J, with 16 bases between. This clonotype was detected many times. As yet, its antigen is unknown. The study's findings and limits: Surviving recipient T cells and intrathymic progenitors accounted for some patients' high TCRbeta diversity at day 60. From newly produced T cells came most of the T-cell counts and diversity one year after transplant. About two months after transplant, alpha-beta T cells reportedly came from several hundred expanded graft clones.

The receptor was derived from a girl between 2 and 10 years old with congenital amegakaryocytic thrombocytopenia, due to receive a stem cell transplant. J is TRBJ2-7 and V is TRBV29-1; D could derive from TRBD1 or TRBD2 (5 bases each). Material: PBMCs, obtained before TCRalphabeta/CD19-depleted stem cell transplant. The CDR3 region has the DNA TGCAGCGTTGATGACGGGTGGGGGAATTACTTC. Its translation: CSVDDGWGNYF.